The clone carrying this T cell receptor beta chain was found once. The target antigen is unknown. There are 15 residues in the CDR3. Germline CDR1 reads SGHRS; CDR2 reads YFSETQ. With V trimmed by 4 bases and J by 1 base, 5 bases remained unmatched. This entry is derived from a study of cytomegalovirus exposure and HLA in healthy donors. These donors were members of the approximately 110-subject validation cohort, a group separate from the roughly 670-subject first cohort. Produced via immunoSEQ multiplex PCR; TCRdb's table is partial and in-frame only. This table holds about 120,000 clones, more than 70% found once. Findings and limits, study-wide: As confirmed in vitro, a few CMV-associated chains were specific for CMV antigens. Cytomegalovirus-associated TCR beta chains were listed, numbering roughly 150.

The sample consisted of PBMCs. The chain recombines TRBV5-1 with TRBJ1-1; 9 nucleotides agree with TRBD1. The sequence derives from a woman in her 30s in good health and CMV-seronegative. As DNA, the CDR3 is TGCGCCAGCAGCATAGAACAGGGGGCGAACACTGAAGCTTTCTTT. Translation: CASSIEQGANTEAFF.